These 28 T cell receptor beta chains originate from one sample sequenced in a study of shared clonotypes between healthy human individuals. The repertoire was sequenced with immunoSEQ multiplex PCR; TCRdb's copy has only in-frame clones and lacks some. The repertoire holds more than 2 million clones, with around 95% as singletons. Cells designated naive CD8 were CD45RO-negative and were positively selected for CCR7, with terminally differentiated effector memory CD45RA+ cells excluded. Sequencing used naive CD8+ T cells from PBMCs. The receptors originated from a man between 18 and 35 years old in good health. Some clones in this sample may be carry-over from other donors' samples.

J is TRBJ1-1 and V is TRBV27; D gene unclear. CDR3 length: 13 amino acids. Germline loops: CDR1 MNHEY, CDR2 SMNVEV (reference sequence). Trimming removed 8 bases at V and 8 bases at J, with 18 bases between. This CDR3 reads CASQPTRKSEAFF. The CDR3 DNA sequence: TGTGCCAGCCAGCCGACCCGGAAATCGGAAGCTTTCTTT.

The chain carries TRBV7-6 and TRBJ1-1, with 10 bases identical to TRBD1. The CDR3 runs to 16 residues. Germline-derived CDR1 and CDR2 are SGHVS and FNYEAQ. V trimming: 5 bases; J trimming: 4 bases; junction bases outside the gene matches: 10. The CDR3 loop is CASSLIIGDRGTEAFF. CDR3 DNA sequence: TGTGCCAGCAGCCTAATCATCGGGGACAGGGGCACTGAAGCTTTCTTT.

The chain links TRBV4-3 to TRBJ2-7; 9 nucleotides agree with TRBD1. V was pared by 0 bases and J by 2 bases, with 5 bases of the junction left unmatched. The length of the CDR3 is 16 residues. Germline CDR1 and CDR2: LGHNA and YSLEER. This CDR3 is CASSQDWGQGPYEQYF. In DNA, the CDR3 is TGCGCCAGCAGCCAAGATTGGGGACAGGGCCCCTACGAGCAGTACTTC.

This clone was seen a single time. The chain combines TRBV7-8 with TRBJ1-2, with 7 bases matching TRBD1. There are 16 residues in the CDR3. Looked up from germline, CDR1 is SGHVS and CDR2 is FQNEAQ. V was pared by 4 bases and J by 5 bases, with 13 bases of the junction left unmatched. The CDR3 coding sequence is TGTGCCAGCAGCTCCGCGCGGGACAGAGCCTTATATGGCTACACCTTC. It encodes CASSSARDRALYGYTF.

This chain connects TRBV10-3 to TRBJ2-1; D gene unclear. CDR3 length equals 16 residues. V lost 0 bases, J lost 2 bases, and 11 bases lay in between. The germline CDR1 and CDR2 sequences are ENHRY and SYGVKD. The CDR3 nucleotides are TGTGCCATCAGTGAGTCAAGAGTATTGGCCTACAATGAGCAGTTCTTC. Translating it yields CAISESRVLAYNEQFF.

CDR3 loop: CASSLEDPWQYF. CDR3 sequence (DNA): TGTGCCAGCAGCTTAGAGGATCCCTGGCAGTACTTC. This chain connects TRBV7-9 to TRBJ2-7, with unresolved D. CDR3 length equals 12 residues. Per germline, CDR1 SEHNR and CDR2 FQNEAQ (reference sequence). Trimming removed 1 base at V and 9 bases at J, with 10 bases between.

Comments on this clone: Additional DNA sequences in this sample encode the identical CDR3. V gene TRBV10-3 combines with J gene TRBJ2-7, with D possibly being TRBD2 (5 bases). The germline V gene has CDR1 ENHRY and CDR2 SYGVKD. The CDR3 extends over 13 amino acids. The V gene lost 4 bases and the J gene lost 4 bases, with 11 bases spanning the gap. DNA for the CDR3: TGTGCCATCAGTGGGGGAGCTCCATACGAGCAGTACTTC. Translation gives CAISGGAPYEQYF.

The rearrangement joins TRBV6-6 to TRBJ2-7; D remains ambiguous. The CDR3 runs to 14 residues. The germline CDR1 and CDR2 sequences are MNHNY and SVGAGI (reference sequence). Trimming took 5 bases from V and 5 from J, leaving 16 bases between them. The CDR3 region has the DNA TGTGCCAGCAGTCACCTAATCGGCCCCGACGAGCAGTACTTC. Its translation is CASSHLIGPDEQYF.

The chain is built from TRBV27 and TRBJ2-7; perhaps TRBD2 as D (5 bases). The CDR3 consists of 13 residues. The ends were cut back, 7 bases at V and 7 bases at J, with 17 bases in the middle. The germline V gene encodes CDR1 MNHEY and CDR2 SMNVEV (reference sequence). CDR3 sequence reads: CASKGGLGGEQYF. CDR3 DNA: TGTGCCAGCAAAGGCGGTCTCGGAGGAGAGCAGTACTTC.

This clone was counted once. This chain links TRBV4-3 with TRBJ2-1, with 15 bases fitting TRBD2. The CDR3 is 21 residues long. CDR1 LGHNA and CDR2 YSLEER come from the germline V gene. V lost 1 base and J lost 4; bases outside the gene matches: 14. CDR3 loop: CASSQGASGLAGGPKYNEQFF. In DNA, the CDR3 is TGCGCCAGCAGCCAAGGGGCCAGCGGACTAGCGGGAGGGCCCAAGTACAATGAGCAGTTCTTC.

This chain links TRBV27 with TRBJ2-5, with 9 bases identical to TRBD2. The V and J ends lost 0 bases and 5 bases, in that order; junction bases with no gene match: 7. Germline CDR1 and CDR2: MNHEY and SMNVEV (reference sequence). CDR3 length equals 16 residues. CDR3 in DNA: TGTGCCAGCAGTTTATCTATGGCGGGAGGGCGTGAGACCCAGTACTTC. This gives the protein CASSLSMAGGRETQYF.

The gene calls are TRBV6-5 and TRBJ2-1; D not certain. Germline V gene lookup returns CDR1 MNHEY and CDR2 SVGAGI. V was trimmed by 6 bases and J by 2 bases, leaving 2 bases between them. The CDR3 spans 11 residues. CDR3 region: CASRTYNEQFF. Written as DNA, the CDR3 is TGTGCCAGCAGAACCTACAATGAGCAGTTCTTC.

The chain uses TRBV7-8 and TRBJ2-7, with D unresolved. V lost 2 bases to trimming and J lost 0 bases, with 8 bases between them. The germline CDR1 and CDR2 sequences are SGHVS and FQNEAQ. This CDR3 is built from 14 residues. CDR3 nucleotide sequence: TGTGCCAGCAGCTTAAGGGCCTACTCCTACGAGCAGTACTTC. Translating gives CASSLRAYSYEQYF.

The J gene is TRBJ1-4, the V gene TRBV2, with D maybe TRBD1 (5 bases). The CDR3 sequence is 13 residues long. V was trimmed by 7 bases and J by 7 bases, leaving 13 bases between them. Germline V gives CDR1 SNHLY, CDR2 FYNNEI. The CDR3 DNA reads as TGTGCCAGCATCGGGACGCTCGGTGAAAAACTGTTTTTT. This codes for CASIGTLGEKLFF. The variable domain in full, completed from reference TRBV2 and TRBJ1-4, reads EPEVTQTPSHQVTQMGQEVILRCVPISNHLYFYWYRQILGQKVEFLVSFYNNEISEKSEIFDDQFSVERPDGSNFTLKIRSTKLEDSAMYFCASIGTLGEKLFFGSGTQLSVL.

The chain links TRBV30 to TRBJ1-5; 11 positions agree with TRBD1. The CDR3 has 14 residues. Germline-derived CDR1 and CDR2 are GTSNPN and SVGIG (reference sequence). V gave up 5 bases and J gave up 5 bases; unmatched junction bases: 5. The CDR3 region has the DNA TGTGCCTGGGGGACAGGGGGGAGCCATCAGCCCCAGCATTTT. Protein product: CAWGTGGSHQPQHF.

The chain combines TRBV28 with TRBJ2-3, with D hard to call. V was shortened by 2 bases and J by 0 bases, with 9 bases between the two germline ends. Germline V gene sequence: CDR1 MDHEN, CDR2 SYDVKM. The CDR3 spans 15 residues. CDR3 sequence: CASSLEDSSTDTQYF. CDR3 nucleotide sequence: TGTGCCAGCAGTTTAGAGGATTCGAGCACAGATACGCAGTATTTT.

The chain recombines TRBV27 with TRBJ1-2, with 10 bases lining up with TRBD1. Germline V gene lookup returns CDR1 MNHEY and CDR2 SMNVEV (reference sequence). The length of the CDR3 is 17 residues. V trimming: 4 bases; J trimming: 4 bases; junction bases outside the gene matches: 12. This CDR3 reads CASSSLRQGASSYGYTF. In DNA form, the CDR3 reads TGTGCCAGCAGTTCACTCCGACAGGGGGCGTCCTCCTATGGCTACACCTTC.

J is TRBJ2-1 and V is TRBV28; 8 nucleotides agree with TRBD2. The CDR3 totals 14 residues. Germline values: CDR1 MDHEN, CDR2 SYDVKM. The junction had 1 base not matched to a gene; V was cut back by 6 bases and J by 0 bases. The CDR3 reads CASRLADSYNEQFF. The CDR3 DNA sequence: TGTGCCAGCAGACTAGCGGACTCCTACAATGAGCAGTTCTTC.

V and J are TRBV30 and TRBJ1-1, with TRBD1 as a possible D gene (5 bases). Trimming stripped 0 bases from V and 4 bases from J, with 9 bases between. Germline loops: CDR1 GTSNPN, CDR2 SVGIG (reference sequence). The CDR3 consists of 13 residues. CDR3 nucleotides: TGTGCCTGGAGTGTGGGGGTGATCACTGAAGCTTTCTTT. Translating it yields CAWSVGVITEAFF.

A remark on this clone: One end of the junction is discordant with germline, which a read error may explain. The chain couples TRBV6-6 to TRBJ2-5; no clear D gene. This CDR3 region has 12 residues. Germline CDR1 is MNHNY and CDR2 is SVGAGI (reference sequence). The CDR3 protein is CASYETRDGMHF. The CDR3 nucleotides read TGTGCCAGCTACGAGACTCGAGATGGTATGCACTTC.

On this clone itself: This CDR3 is also generated by other DNA sequences in the sample. The DNA for the CDR3 is TGTGCCAGCAGCGTAGGGTATAGCTCCTACGAGCAGTACTTC. This translates into CASSVGYSSYEQYF. The chain joins TRBV9 to TRBJ2-7; D is unclear. Trimming took 0 bases from V and 0 from J, leaving 7 bases between them. Per germline, CDR1 SGDLS and CDR2 YYNGEE. The CDR3 extends over 14 amino acids. Combining the CDR3 with reference TRBV9 and TRBJ2-7 gives the whole variable domain DSGVTQTPKHLITATGQRVTLRCSPRSGDLSVYWYQQSLDQGLQFLIQYYNGEERAKGNILERFSAQQFPDLHSELNLSSLELGDSALYFCASSVGYSSYEQYFGPGTRLTVT.

This chain joins TRBV2 and TRBJ2-7, with a weak D call TRBD1 (6 bases). Germline V CDR1 and CDR2: SNHLY, FYNNEI. V lost 8 bases to trimming and J lost 7 bases, with 18 bases between them. This CDR3 spans 13 amino acids. CDR3 sequence: CASETGNNREQYF. The CDR3 bases are TGTGCCAGCGAGACAGGTAACAACAGGGAGCAGTACTTC.

With respect to this clone: Mismatch with germline at one junction end may stem from a read error. V is TRBV14 and J is TRBJ2-7, with 7 nucleotides matching TRBD2. The CDR3 totals 9 residues. CDR1 and CDR2 from the germline V gene are SGHDN and FVKESK. CDR3: CASTPSGGF. Written as DNA, the CDR3 is TGTGCCAGCACCCCTAGCGGAGGCTTC.

The chain couples TRBV13 to TRBJ2-3; 9 nucleotides line up with TRBD2. The CDR3 loop spans 15 amino acids. The germline CDR1 and CDR2 sequences are PRHDT and FYEKMQ (reference sequence). Trimming removed 4 bases from V and 4 bases from J; junction bases left unmatched: 6. CDR3 in DNA: TGTGCCAGCAGCTGGAGTAGCGGGAGTCCAGATACGCAGTATTTT. Residues: CASSWSSGSPDTQYF.

The chain couples TRBV30 to TRBJ2-3; 11 bases map to TRBD2. V was clipped by 0 bases and J by 1 base; unmatched bases: 6. Germline assignment: CDR1 GTSNPN and CDR2 SVGIG (reference sequence). This CDR3 is built from 17 residues. The CDR3 sequence: CAWSVTSGSWGTDTQYF. The CDR3 DNA reads as TGTGCCTGGAGTGTAACTAGCGGGAGTTGGGGCACAGATACGCAGTATTTT. Filled out from reference TRBV30 and TRBJ2-3, the complete variable domain reads SQTIHQWPATLVQPVGSPLSLECTVEGTSNPNLYWYRQAAGRGLQLLFYSVGIGQISSEVPQNLSASRPQDRQFILSSKKLLLSDSGFYLCAWSVTSGSWGTDTQYFGPGTRLTVL.

This rearrangement joins TRBV7-3 to TRBJ2-3; D uncertain. Germline CDR1 and CDR2: SGHTA and FQGTGA. The ends were cut back, 3 bases at V and 1 base at J, with 11 bases in the middle. The CDR3 totals 15 residues. Here the CDR3 reads CASSFGRHGTDTQYF. The CDR3 DNA follows: TGTGCCAGCAGCTTTGGGCGTCACGGCACAGATACGCAGTATTTT.

V is TRBV7-9 and J is TRBJ2-5; D is perhaps TRBD2 (5 bases). V was clipped by 0 bases and J by 3 bases, with 8 bases between them. CDR1 and CDR2 from the germline V gene are SEHNR and FQNEAQ (reference sequence). This CDR3 has 14 amino acids. The CDR3 sequence: CASSLAGVKETQYF. DNA of the CDR3: TGTGCCAGCAGCTTAGCCGGGGTAAAAGAGACCCAGTACTTC.

The chain joins TRBV10-2 to TRBJ2-7; a weak D match, TRBD1 (5 bases). Between the trimmed V and J ends, which lost 5 bases and 1 base, there was a span of 9 bases. Germline V gives CDR1 WSHSY, CDR2 SAAADI. The CDR3 extends over 13 amino acids. The CDR3 nucleotides are TGCGCCAGCAGTCTTAAGGGGTCCTACGAGCAGTACTTC. Protein sequence: CASSLKGSYEQYF.